The clone carrying this T cell receptor (beta chain) was detected ten times or more. Antigen specificity is unknown. Amplification of TCR alpha and beta CDR3 regions from RNA used iRepertoire nested multiplex PCR. TCRdb fed the multiplex PCR reads into MiXCR, producing one record per CDR3 protein. Of more than 95,000 distinct CDR3 sequences in the sample, around 28% were seen once. The data were taken from a study of glioma-infiltrating T cells. Study-wide findings and caveats: Very few CDR3 sequences were shared between tissue and blood. Above-expected tissue-blood divergence occurred in all gliomas, most in low-grade ones.

The TCR comes from a human donor with low-grade glioma or glioblastoma, undergoing nonglioma brain surgery, or in good health (not recorded which). The sample comprised glioma tissue, nonneoplastic brain tissue, or PBMCs (not recorded which).

CDR3 bases: TGCGCCAGCAGCCAGACGGGGGATGTGACCCAGTACTTC. As protein: CASSQTGDVTQYF. The chain combines TRBV4-1 with TRBJ2-5, with D tentatively TRBD2 (6 bases). The CDR3 spans 13 residues. Per germline, CDR1 MGHRA and CDR2 YSYEKL. The V end lost 3 bases, the J end lost 7 bases, and 12 bases lay between the germline ends.